This T cell receptor (beta chain) is drawn from a study of T cell changes during pregnancy in multiple sclerosis. Losses at the gene ends were 4 bases for V and 0 bases for J; bases not matched to a gene: 5. The CDR3 covers 14 residues. Germline loops: CDR1 SQVTM, CDR2 ANQGSEA. Method: immunoSEQ multiplex PCR; TCRdb's copy keeps in-frame clones and lacks some. The table includes 40,000 to 55,000 clones, approximately 90% detected once. The sequence came from a female donor with multiple sclerosis, enrolled in a pregnancy study. The gene calls are TRBV29-1 and TRBJ2-7; 8 nucleotides agree with TRBD2. Sequenced here: CD8+ T cells from peripheral blood mononuclear cells, sampled in the second trimester of pregnancy. The CDR3 DNA reads TGCAGCGTTGGGGGCGGGGGGAGCTCCTACGAGCAGTACTTC. Amino acid sequence: CSVGGGGSSYEQYF.